This TCR beta chain was identified during a study of blood T cell repertoires in COVID-19 (dated by TCRdb to about 2020). Broadly, across the study: Samples covering the acute and convalescent phases of COVID-19 were provided by collaborators in the United States, Italy and Spain. The prospective study material was composed of cDNA or gDNA derived from T cells, B-cell-depleted T cells, or PBMCs. Deeply sampled blood TCRbeta repertoires from subjects exposed to, actively infected with, or recovered from COVID-19 were included in the dataset. A freely available public database, intended as a resource for researchers studying the immune response to SARS-CoV-2, is where the repertoires were released. The samples were drawn from two sources: the first 160 participants of the ongoing ImmuneRACE study, and 950 to 1,500 subjects contributed by 6 global collaborators. Sample metadata almost always included a de-identified subject ID, COVID-19 status, age in years and sex. Where available, HLA class I and class II types were taken from metadata supplied by the sample provider and were not determined by assay-based typing.

Details on this clone: Its antigen is still unknown. Per-base quality was not reported, and no clone a single base away is much larger than it.

Each collaborating institution followed its own protocols to collect whole blood in K2EDTA tubes. For TCRbeta analysis, collaborators shipped samples as frozen whole blood, isolated PBMCs, or DNA extracted from either of those sample types. Overall results and qualifications from the work: The quantity of clinical and demographic metadata differed by source and by participant and was supplied without curation.

V is pared back by 5 bases and J by 1 base, with 20 bases lying between the germline termini. The CDR3 runs 17 amino acids, cysteine and phenylalanine included. The sequence is cut down to CDR3 DNA, 51 bases in frame from base 1. CDR1 and CDR2 are drawn from the germline V gene (reference sequence): SEHNR, FQNEAQ. The immunoSEQ Assay, a bias-controlled multiplex PCR, was used to amplify TCRbeta CDR3 regions from genomic DNA. The paper's data handling went like this. Nucleated cell counts per sample were estimated from amplification of reference gene primers within the assay. Sequence reads were collapsed and filtered to measure the absolute abundance of every unique TCRbeta CDR3 rearrangement. For each sample, productive Simpson clonality was calculated by taking the square root of Simpson's diversity index across productive rearrangements. TCRdb limited this immuneACCESS table to in-frame rearrangements with V and J called. A share of clones is missing; checked studies link under half to unresolved V genes, and the rest is unexplained. That table supplies the V and J calls and clone size; D and trimming were determined from the DNA. This sample gives approximately 110,000 clones in total; roughly 70% of them show up just once. Of the sample, more than 0.8% falls within the top ten clones.

The sequence is built from TRBV7-9 and TRBJ2-5; the D gene is perhaps TRBD2, on 7 matching bases. This clonotype was sampled from a human donor with acute or convalescent COVID-19. The donor label of this sample is uncertain. Material: peripheral blood. The DNA is as follows: TGTGCCAGCAGCCTTCAAAGTGGGGGGGGCTTCCAAGAGACCCAGTACTTC. This is translated as CASSLQSGGGFQETQYF.